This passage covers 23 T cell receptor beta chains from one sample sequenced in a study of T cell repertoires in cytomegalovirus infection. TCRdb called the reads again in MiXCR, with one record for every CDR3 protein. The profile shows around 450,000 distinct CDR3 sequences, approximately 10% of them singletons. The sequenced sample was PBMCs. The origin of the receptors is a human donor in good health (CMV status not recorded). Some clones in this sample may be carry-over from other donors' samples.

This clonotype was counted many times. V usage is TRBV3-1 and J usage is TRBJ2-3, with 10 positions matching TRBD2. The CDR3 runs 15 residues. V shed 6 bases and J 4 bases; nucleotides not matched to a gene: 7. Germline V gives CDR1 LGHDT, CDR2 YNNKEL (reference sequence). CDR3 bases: TGTGCCAGCAGGAAAGCGGGAGGGGTGGCAGATACGCAGTATTTT. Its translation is CASRKAGGVADTQYF.

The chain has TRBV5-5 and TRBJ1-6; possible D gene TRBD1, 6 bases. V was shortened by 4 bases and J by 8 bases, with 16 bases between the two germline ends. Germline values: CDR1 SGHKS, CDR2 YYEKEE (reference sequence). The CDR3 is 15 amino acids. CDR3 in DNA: TGTGCCAGCAGCACGGACAGACCGGCTTATTCACCCCTCCACTTT. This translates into CASSTDRPAYSPLHF. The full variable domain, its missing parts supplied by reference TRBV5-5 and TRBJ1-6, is DAGVTQSPTHLIKTRGQQVTLRCSPISGHKSVSWYQQVLGQGPQFIFQYYEKEERGRGNFPDRFSARQFPNYSSELNVNALLLGDSALYLCASSTDRPAYSPLHFGNGTRLTVT.

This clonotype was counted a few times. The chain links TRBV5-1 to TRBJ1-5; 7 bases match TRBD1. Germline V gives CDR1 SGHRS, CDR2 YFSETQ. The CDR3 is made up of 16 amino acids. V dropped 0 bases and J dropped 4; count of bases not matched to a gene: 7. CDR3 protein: CASSLDVSTGNQPQHF. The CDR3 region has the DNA TGCGCCAGCAGCTTGGATGTATCGACAGGGAATCAGCCCCAGCATTTT.

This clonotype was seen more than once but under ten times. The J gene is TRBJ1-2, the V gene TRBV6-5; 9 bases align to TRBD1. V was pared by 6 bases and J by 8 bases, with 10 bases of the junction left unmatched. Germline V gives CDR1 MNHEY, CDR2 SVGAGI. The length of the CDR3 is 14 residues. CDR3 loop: CASRPWDRVWGYTF. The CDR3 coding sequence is TGTGCCAGCAGACCCTGGGACAGGGTGTGGGGCTACACCTTC.

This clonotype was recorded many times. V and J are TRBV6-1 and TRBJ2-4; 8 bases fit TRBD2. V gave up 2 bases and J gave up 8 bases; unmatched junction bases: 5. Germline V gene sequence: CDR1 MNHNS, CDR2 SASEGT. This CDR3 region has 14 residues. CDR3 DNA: TGTGCCAGCAGTGAATTCGTCGGGGGGGACATTCAGTACTTC. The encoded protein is CASSEFVGGDIQYF.

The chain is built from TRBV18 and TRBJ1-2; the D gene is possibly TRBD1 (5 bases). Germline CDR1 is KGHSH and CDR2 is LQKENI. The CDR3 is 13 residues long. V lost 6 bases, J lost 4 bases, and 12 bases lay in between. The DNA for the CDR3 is TGTGCCAGCTCTCCCGACAGTGTCTATGGCTACACCTTC. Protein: CASSPDSVYGYTF.

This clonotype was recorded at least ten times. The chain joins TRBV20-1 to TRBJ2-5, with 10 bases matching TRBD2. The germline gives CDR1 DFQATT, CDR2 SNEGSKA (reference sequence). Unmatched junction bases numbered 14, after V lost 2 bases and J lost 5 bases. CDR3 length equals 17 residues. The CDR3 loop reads CSARLLAGPSSWETQYF. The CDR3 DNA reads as TGCAGTGCTAGATTACTAGCGGGACCCTCCAGCTGGGAGACCCAGTACTTC.

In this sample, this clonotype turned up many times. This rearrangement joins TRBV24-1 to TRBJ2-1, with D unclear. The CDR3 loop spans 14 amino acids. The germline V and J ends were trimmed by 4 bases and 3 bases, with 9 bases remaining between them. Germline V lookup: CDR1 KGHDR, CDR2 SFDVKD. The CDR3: CATSDPLSYNEQFF. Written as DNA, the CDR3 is TGTGCCACCAGTGACCCCCTAAGCTACAATGAGCAGTTCTTC.

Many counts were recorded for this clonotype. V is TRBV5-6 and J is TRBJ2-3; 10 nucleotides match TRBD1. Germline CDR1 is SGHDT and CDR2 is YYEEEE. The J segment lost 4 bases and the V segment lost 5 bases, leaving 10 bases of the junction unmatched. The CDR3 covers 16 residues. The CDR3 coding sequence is TGTGCCAGCAGTCTTCGGGACAGGGGTTTGCCAGATACGCAGTATTTT. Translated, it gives CASSLRDRGLPDTQYF.

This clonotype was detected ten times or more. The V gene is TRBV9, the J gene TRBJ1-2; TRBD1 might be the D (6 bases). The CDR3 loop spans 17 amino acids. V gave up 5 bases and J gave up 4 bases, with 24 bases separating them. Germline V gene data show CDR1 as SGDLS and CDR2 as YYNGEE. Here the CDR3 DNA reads TGTGCCAGCAGGGGAATAGTGGGGGACACTTACTCCTATGGCTACACCTTC. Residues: CASRGIVGDTYSYGYTF.

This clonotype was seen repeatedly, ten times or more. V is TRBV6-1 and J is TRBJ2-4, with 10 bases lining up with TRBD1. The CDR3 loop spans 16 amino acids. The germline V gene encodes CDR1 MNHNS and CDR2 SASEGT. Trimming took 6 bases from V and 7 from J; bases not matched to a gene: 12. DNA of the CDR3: TGTGCCAGCAGGCCCCCTGGGACAGGGGTTATGAACATTCAGTACTTC. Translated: CASRPPGTGVMNIQYF.

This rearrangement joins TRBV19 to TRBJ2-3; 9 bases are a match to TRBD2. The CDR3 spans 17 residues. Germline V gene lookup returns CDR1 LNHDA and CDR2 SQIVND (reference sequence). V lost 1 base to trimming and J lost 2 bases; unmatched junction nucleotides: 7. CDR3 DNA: TGTGCCAGTAGTATAGTTAGTAGCGGGAGACCCACAGATACGCAGTATTTT. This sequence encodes CASSIVSSGRPTDTQYF.

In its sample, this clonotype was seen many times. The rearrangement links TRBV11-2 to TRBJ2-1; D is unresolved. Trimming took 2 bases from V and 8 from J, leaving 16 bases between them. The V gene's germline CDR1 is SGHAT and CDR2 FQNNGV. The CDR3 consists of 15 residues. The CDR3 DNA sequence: TGTGCCAGCAGCTTATTTTCAATCTCCTTCCATGAGCAGTTCTTC. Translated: CASSLFSISFHEQFF.

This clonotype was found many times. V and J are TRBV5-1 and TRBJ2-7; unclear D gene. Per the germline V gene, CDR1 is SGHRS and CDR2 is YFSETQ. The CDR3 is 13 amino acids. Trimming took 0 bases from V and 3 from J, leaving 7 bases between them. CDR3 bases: TGCGCCAGCAGCTTGGTGCCAGACTACGAGCAGTACTTC. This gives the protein CASSLVPDYEQYF.

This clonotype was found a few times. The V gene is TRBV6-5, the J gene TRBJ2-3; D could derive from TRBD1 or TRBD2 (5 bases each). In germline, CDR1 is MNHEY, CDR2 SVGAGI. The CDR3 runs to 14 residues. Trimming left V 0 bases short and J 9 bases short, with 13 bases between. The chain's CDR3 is CASSYSTGGSTQYF. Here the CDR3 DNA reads TGTGCCAGCAGTTACTCTACTGGGGGATCAACGCAGTATTTT.

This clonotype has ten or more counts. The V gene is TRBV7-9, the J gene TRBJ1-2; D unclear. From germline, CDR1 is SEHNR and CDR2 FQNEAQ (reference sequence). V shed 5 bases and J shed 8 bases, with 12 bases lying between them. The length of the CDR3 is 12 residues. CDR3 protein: CASSLTSKGYTF. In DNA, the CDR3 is TGTGCCAGCAGCCTTACATCGAAAGGCTACACCTTC. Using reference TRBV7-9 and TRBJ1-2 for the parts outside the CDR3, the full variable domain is DTGVSQNPRHKITKRGQNVTFRCDPISEHNRLYWYRQTLGQGPEFLTYFQNEAQLEKSRLLSDRFSAERPKGSFSTLEIQRTEQGDSAMYLCASSLTSKGYTFGSGTRLTVV.

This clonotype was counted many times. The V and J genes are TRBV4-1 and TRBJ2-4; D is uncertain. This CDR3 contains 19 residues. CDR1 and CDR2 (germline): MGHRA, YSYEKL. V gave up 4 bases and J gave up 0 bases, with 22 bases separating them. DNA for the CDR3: TGCGCCAGCAGCCTTGGGGTCGGGCATCTCACGGGAGCCAAAAACATTCAGTACTTC. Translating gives CASSLGVGHLTGAKNIQYF.

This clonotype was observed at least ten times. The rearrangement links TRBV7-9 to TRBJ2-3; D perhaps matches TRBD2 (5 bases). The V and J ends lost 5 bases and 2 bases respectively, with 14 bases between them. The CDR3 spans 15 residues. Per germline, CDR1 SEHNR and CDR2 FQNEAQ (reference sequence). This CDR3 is CASSPGGPATDTQYF. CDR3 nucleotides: TGTGCCAGCAGCCCCGGCGGGCCGGCCACAGATACGCAGTATTTT.

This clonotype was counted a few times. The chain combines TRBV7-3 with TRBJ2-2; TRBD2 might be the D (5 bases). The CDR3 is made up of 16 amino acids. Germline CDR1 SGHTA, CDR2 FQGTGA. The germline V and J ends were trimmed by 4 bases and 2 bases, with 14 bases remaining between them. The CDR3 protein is CASSSSPGINTGELFF. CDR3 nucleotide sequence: TGTGCCAGCAGCTCCTCCCCCGGGATCAACACCGGGGAGCTGTTTTTT.

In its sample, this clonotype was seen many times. This CDR3 is CASSLRQGNEKLFF. CDR3 nucleotides: TGTGCCAGCAGCTTACGACAGGGAAATGAAAAACTGTTTTTT. This sequence joins TRBV7-9 and TRBJ1-4; 7 bases agree with TRBD1. The CDR3 is made up of 14 amino acids. V lost 2 bases, J lost 5 bases, and 2 bases stayed unmatched. Germline CDR1 SEHNR, CDR2 FQNEAQ (reference sequence). The full variable domain, its missing parts supplied by reference TRBV7-9 and TRBJ1-4, is DTGVSQNPRHKITKRGQNVTFRCDPISEHNRLYWYRQTLGQGPEFLTYFQNEAQLEKSRLLSDRFSAERPKGSFSTLEIQRTEQGDSAMYLCASSLRQGNEKLFFGSGTQLSVL.

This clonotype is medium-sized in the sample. CDR3 bases: TGTGCCAGCAGCTTAGGAGGCGAGGGAACTAGCGCTTACAATGAGCAGTTCTTC. Its protein is CASSLGGEGTSAYNEQFF. This rearrangement joins TRBV7-2 to TRBJ2-1; 7 bases align to TRBD2. Germline-derived CDR1 and CDR2 are SGHTA and FQGNSA. This CDR3 contains 18 residues. Unmatched junction bases numbered 13, after V lost 1 base and J lost 4 bases.

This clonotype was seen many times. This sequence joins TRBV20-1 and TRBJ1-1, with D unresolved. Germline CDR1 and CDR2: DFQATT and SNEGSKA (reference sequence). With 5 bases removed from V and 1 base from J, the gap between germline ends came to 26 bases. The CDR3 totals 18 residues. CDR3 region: CSAYFSSFSEGWNTEAFF. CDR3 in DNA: TGCAGTGCTTATTTCTCTAGTTTTTCCGAAGGGTGGAACACTGAAGCTTTCTTT.

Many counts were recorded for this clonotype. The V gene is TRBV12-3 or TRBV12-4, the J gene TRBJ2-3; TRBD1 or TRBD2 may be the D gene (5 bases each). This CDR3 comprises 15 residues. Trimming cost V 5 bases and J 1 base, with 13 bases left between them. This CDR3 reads CASSPPGPGTDTQYF. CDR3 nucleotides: TGTGCCAGCAGTCCCCCGGGACCGGGCACAGATACGCAGTATTTT.